The 22 T cell receptor beta chains listed next were all sequenced from one sample in a study of Tregs in tolerant kidney transplant recipients. Libraries were prepared by immunoSEQ multiplex PCR; TCRdb keeps only in-frame clonotypes and omits some of them. The clone table shows under 55,000 clones, with the ten largest holding about 0.82%. The sample consisted of CD4+ T cells from blood, taken before the transplant. The receptors originated from a human donor who received a combined kidney and bone marrow transplant.

Partial CDR3 DNA: TGTGCCAGCAGCTTCAGGGGCGAGGGGTGGGAGACC. It encodes CASSFRGEGWET. In full, the CDR3 reads CASSFRGEGWETQYF. This chain connects TRBV7-2 to TRBJ2-5, with D perhaps TRBD1 (6 bases). The read terminates 3 residues before the CDR3 end, so the remaining end is supplied by the germline J gene. V shed 3 bases and J shed 5 bases, with 16 bases lying between them. The CDR3 runs 15 residues. CDR1 SGHTA and CDR2 FQGNSA come from the germline V gene.

The part of the CDR3 DNA that was read is TGTGCCAGTAGTATAGGACAGGGACGGGCCGGGGAG. This encodes CASSIGQGRAGE. The full CDR3 sequence reads CASSIGQGRAGELFF. The genes are TRBV19 and TRBJ2-2, with TRBD1 matching over 7 bases. The read terminates 3 residues ahead of where the CDR3 ends, so the germline J gene completes it. CDR1 is LNHDA, CDR2 SQIVND, per germline (reference sequence). Trimming took 1 base from V and 6 from J; bases not matched to a gene: 5. This CDR3 region has 15 residues.

With regard to this clone: The read is 3 residues too short to cover the CDR3 end, so that end is filled in from the germline J gene. V and J are TRBV30 and TRBJ1-1; 7 positions match TRBD1. Per the germline V gene, CDR1 is GTSNPN and CDR2 is SVGIG (reference sequence). This CDR3 region has 11 residues. CDR3 DNA, as far as it was read: TGTGCCTGGAACAGGGGAAGGGAA. It encodes CAWNRGRE. The whole CDR3 reads CAWNRGREAFF.

With regard to this clone: The CDR3 extends 3 residues past the end of the read, so its final part is completed from the germline J gene. The chain employs TRBV6-2 or TRBV6-3 and TRBJ1-4; 7 bases match TRBD1. Germline V gene sequence: CDR1 MNHEY, CDR2 SVGEGT. Trimming cost V 7 bases and J 8 bases; bases outside gene matches: 10. The CDR3 length is 14 residues. The sequenced part of the CDR3 DNA is TGTGCCAGCAAGATGACAGGGAAGGACGAAAAA. The encoded protein is CASKMTGKDEK. The whole CDR3 sequence reads CASKMTGKDEKLFF.

Partial CDR3 DNA: TGTGCCAGCAGCTTACTCGGCGGGGAAGACTACGAG. This sequence encodes CASSLLGGEDYE. The complete CDR3 reads CASSLLGGEDYEQYF. This chain uses TRBV7-2 with TRBJ2-7; D perhaps matches TRBD2 (6 bases). The CDR3 goes on 3 residues after the read ends, and that part is filled in from the germline J gene. The CDR3 has 15 amino acids. The V end lost 2 bases, the J end lost 3 bases, and 14 bases lay between the germline ends. Germline loops: CDR1 SGHTA, CDR2 FQGNSA.

The CDR3 spells CASSQTGGLYEKLFF. The CDR3 DNA, read in part, is TGTGCCAGTAGTCAAACAGGGGGCCTCTATGAAAAA. V usage is TRBV19 and J usage is TRBJ1-4; 9 bases fit TRBD1. The read finishes 3 residues shy of the CDR3 end, and the germline J gene is used to complete it. CDR1 is LNHDA, CDR2 SQIVND, per germline (reference sequence). The V segment lost 5 bases and the J segment 6 bases; nucleotides outside the gene matches: 7. This CDR3 has 15 amino acids.

In the case of this clone: The CDR3 end falls 3 residues outside the read, so it is completed with the germline J gene. J is TRBJ2-7 and V is TRBV19, with D perhaps matching TRBD1 or TRBD2 (8 bases each). This CDR3 is built from 14 residues. The germline gives CDR1 LNHDA, CDR2 SQIVND (reference sequence). Trimming shortened V by 8 bases and J by 2 bases, and 16 bases separated the two germline ends. CDR3 in amino acids: CASGSGTGTYEQYF. The sequenced CDR3 bases are TGTGCCAGTGGTAGCGGGACAGGAACCTACGAG.

To note about this clone: The sequenced fragment ends 3 residues before the CDR3 boundary, so the rest is inferred from the germline J gene. The chain joins TRBV11-2 to TRBJ2-1; 7 bases map to TRBD1. This CDR3 comprises 14 residues. Germline CDR1 SGHAT, CDR2 FQNNGV. The ends lost 6 bases at V and 4 bases at J; junction bases unmatched: 6. CDR3 amino acids: CASRQDRLYNEQFF. Partial CDR3 DNA: TGTGCCAGCAGGCAGGACAGGCTATACAATGAG.

With respect to this clone: The read ends 3 residues shy of where the CDR3 ends; the end is completed using the germline J gene. The genes are TRBV30 and TRBJ2-7, with D possibly being TRBD1 (5 bases). The CDR3 spans 11 residues. The germline gives CDR1 GTSNPN, CDR2 SVGIG (reference sequence). V lost 8 bases, J lost 1 base, and 9 bases lay in between. The CDR3 reads CAARASYEQYF. The sequenced part of the CDR3 DNA is TGTGCCGCCAGGGCTTCCTACGAG.

Concerning this clone: Read data end 3 residues before the CDR3 end; the end is taken from the germline J gene. The rearrangement joins TRBV7-2 to TRBJ1-6; possibly TRBD1 for D (5 bases). The CDR3 is 15 amino acids. The germline gives CDR1 SGHTA, CDR2 FQGNSA. V lost 7 bases to trimming and J lost 2 bases, with 12 bases between them. CDR3 amino acids: CASTPQATYNSPLHF. The part of the CDR3 DNA that was read is TGTGCCAGCACCCCACAGGCTACCTATAATTCACCC.

Comment on this clone: The CDR3 end lies 3 residues beyond the end of the read and is filled in from the germline J gene. The chain combines TRBV7-9 with TRBJ2-2; weak D call: TRBD2 (5 bases). V lost 4 bases to trimming and J lost 1 base, with 10 bases between them. Germline V gene lookup returns CDR1 SEHNR and CDR2 FQNEAQ (reference sequence). The length of the CDR3 is 15 residues. The DNA read from the CDR3 is TGTGCCAGCAGCTCCACTAGAGAGAACACCGGGGAG. Encoded protein: CASSSTRENTGE. In full, the CDR3 is CASSSTRENTGELFF.

With respect to this clone: The read comes to an end 3 residues before the CDR3 does, leaving the germline J gene to fill in the end. The chain couples TRBV10-3 to TRBJ2-2; 7 positions match TRBD1. The CDR3 has 14 amino acids. Germline V gives CDR1 ENHRY, CDR2 SYGVKD. Losses at the gene ends were 6 bases for V and 5 bases for J; bases not matched to a gene: 6. CDR3 residues: CAISTTGSTGELFF. CDR3 DNA (partial): TGTGCCATCAGCACGACAGGGAGTACCGGGGAG.

Regarding this clone: From the germline J gene comes the end of the CDR3, since the read stops 3 residues before it. The rearrangement uses TRBV6-2 or TRBV6-3 and TRBJ1-2, with 9 positions matching TRBD1. This CDR3 contains 15 residues. From germline, CDR1 is MNHEY and CDR2 SVGEGT. V lost 8 bases, J lost 4 bases, and 11 bases stayed unmatched. The covered CDR3 bases are TGTGCCAGCGAGCGGAGACAGGGGGGACCCTATGGC. It encodes CASERRQGGPYG. The entire CDR3 protein reads CASERRQGGPYGYTF.

Notes on this clone: From the germline J gene comes the end of the CDR3, since the read stops 3 residues before it. V usage is TRBV19 and J usage is TRBJ1-5, with a possible D match to TRBD1 (5 bases). The V gene's germline CDR1 is LNHDA and CDR2 SQIVND (reference sequence). Trimming pared 5 bases from V and 4 bases from J, leaving 12 bases between. The CDR3 covers 14 residues. The CDR3 DNA, read in part, is TGTGCCAGTAGTTTCCTAGGGACTAATCAGCCC. Protein product: CASSFLGTNQP. Given in full, the CDR3 is CASSFLGTNQPQHF.

A word on this clone: The read ends 3 residues shy of where the CDR3 ends; the end is completed using the germline J gene. The rearrangement joins TRBV19 to TRBJ2-6; 7 nucleotides agree with TRBD2. From germline, CDR1 is LNHDA and CDR2 SQIVND (reference sequence). This CDR3 is 17 amino acids long. The ends lost 1 base at V and 0 bases at J; junction bases unmatched: 3. Partial CDR3 DNA: TGTGCCAGTAGTATAGGGGGGGGGTTCTCTGGGGCCAACGTC. Protein sequence: CASSIGGGFSGANV. The full CDR3 is CASSIGGGFSGANVLTF.

For this clone: The CDR3 extends 3 residues past the end of the read, so its final part is completed from the germline J gene. The chain joins TRBV20-1 to TRBJ1-6, with TRBD1 matching over 8 bases. Germline loops: CDR1 DFQATT, CDR2 SNEGSKA (reference sequence). The CDR3 is made up of 16 amino acids. V dropped 1 base and J dropped 6; count of bases not matched to a gene: 8. Partial CDR3 DNA: TGCAGTGCTAGAGCTTCGGGGACAGGAATTAATTCACCC. Translated: CSARASGTGINSP. The full CDR3 protein is CSARASGTGINSPLHF.

Details on this clone: The read gets to within 3 residues of the CDR3 end, and the germline J gene fills in the rest. The V call is TRBV2, the J call TRBJ1-5; D may be TRBD1 (5 bases). The V gene's germline CDR1 is SNHLY and CDR2 FYNNEI. Trimming cost V 1 base and J 2 bases, with 9 bases left between them. The CDR3 covers 15 residues. CDR3 region: CASSEGGGGNQPQHF. The CDR3 DNA, read in part, is TGTGCCAGCAGTGAAGGGGGAGGGGGCAATCAGCCC.

On this clone itself: The read terminates 3 residues before the CDR3 end, so the remaining end is supplied by the germline J gene. The V gene is TRBV5-6, the J gene TRBJ1-2, with TRBD1 as a possible D gene (6 bases). Between the trimmed V and J ends, which lost 1 base and 4 bases, there was a span of 14 bases. The germline V gene has CDR1 SGHDT and CDR2 YYEEEE. The CDR3 spans 15 residues. The CDR3 sequence: CASSLKPGAGYGYTF. The CDR3 bases that were read are TGTGCCAGCAGCTTGAAGCCAGGGGCGGGCTATGGC.

Comment on this clone: Read coverage stops 3 residues before the CDR3 terminus; the germline J gene supplies the remainder. V usage is TRBV7-9 and J usage is TRBJ1-4, with D maybe TRBD1 (5 bases). CDR3 length: 14 amino acids. V lost 2 bases, J lost 8 bases, and 12 bases lay in between. Germline V CDR1 and CDR2: SEHNR, FQNEAQ (reference sequence). Partial CDR3 DNA: TGTGCCAGCAGCTTATTTACAGGAACCGAAAAA. Protein product: CASSLFTGTEK. The whole CDR3 sequence reads CASSLFTGTEKLFF. The full variable domain, its missing parts supplied by reference TRBV7-9 and TRBJ1-4, is DTGVSQNPRHKITKRGQNVTFRCDPISEHNRLYWYRQTLGQGPEFLTYFQNEAQLEKSRLLSDRFSAERPKGSFSTLEIQRTEQGDSAMYLCASSLFTGTEKLFFGSGTQLSVL.

As concerns this clone: The read ends 3 residues early relative to the CDR3; the germline J gene fills the gap. V and J are TRBV20-1 and TRBJ1-1; 7 positions match TRBD1. Germline V gives CDR1 DFQATT, CDR2 SNEGSKA (reference sequence). CDR3 length: 14 amino acids. The part of the CDR3 DNA that was read is TGCAGTGCTAGGGGGGTGCCCGGGACAGTTGAG. This codes for CSARGVPGTVE. The whole CDR3 protein is CSARGVPGTVEAFF.

On this clone: The CDR3 is cut off 3 residues early in the read; its end comes from the germline J gene. The gene calls are TRBV7-2 and TRBJ1-2; a possible D gene is TRBD1 (6 bases). Germline lookup yields CDR1 SGHTA and CDR2 FQGNSA. Trimming stripped 3 bases from V and 2 bases from J, with 13 bases between. There are 15 residues in the CDR3. CDR3 DNA (partial): TGTGCCAGCAGCTTGGGGGTAGGACAGAACTATGGC. The encoded protein is CASSLGVGQNYG. In full, the CDR3 reads CASSLGVGQNYGYTF.

CDR3 protein: CASSPDRAGNQPQHF. CDR3 DNA (partial): TGTGCCAGTAGCCCAGACAGGGCGGGCAATCAGCCC. The V call is TRBV19, the J call TRBJ1-5; 7 bases are a match to TRBD1. The read terminates 3 residues before the CDR3 end, so the remaining end is supplied by the germline J gene. The CDR3 runs to 15 residues. Germline V gives CDR1 LNHDA, CDR2 SQIVND (reference sequence). V was pared by 6 bases and J by 2 bases, with 7 bases of the junction left unmatched.